This TCR beta chain emerged from a study of glioma-infiltrating T cells after dendritic cell vaccination (dated by TCRdb to about 2016). Regarding the complete study: The cohort included around 15 glioblastoma patients drawn from Phase I and II dendritic cell vaccination trials, of whom 9 were newly diagnosed and 6 had recurrent disease. Between about 2003 and 2012, patients were given autologous tumor lysate-pulsed dendritic cell vaccination. To make the vaccine, monocyte-derived dendritic cells were cultured for six to eight days with IL-4 and GM-CSF and then pulsed overnight with autologous tumor lysate. Patients received three intradermal dendritic cell vaccine injections at biweekly intervals in the arm below the axilla. Deep sequencing of TCR beta CDR3 regions was used to quantify tumor-infiltrating lymphocyte content and compare tumor and blood repertoires in dendritic cell-vaccinated glioblastoma patients. TCR sequencing metrics, including TIL content and tumor-blood repertoire overlap, were correlated with survival after dendritic cell vaccination.

Concerning this clone itself: The antigen it binds to is not known. It has no much larger one-base neighbor in the sample; base qualities were not kept.

The investigation overall reported the following: The response model built on TCR overlap across three groups was characterized as speculative, with prospective validation still needed. No direct relationship between TCR clonality and survival was found, suggesting that a diverse polyclonal response may matter. After dendritic cell vaccination, a higher estimated pretreatment TIL content predicted longer time to progression and overall survival. The cohort was small and heterogeneous, with few patients having full blood and tumor sets and even fewer initial-recurrent tumor pairs.

Using the immunoSEQ assay, TCRB CDR3 regions were amplified from 1.5 to 2 micrograms of genomic DNA, or from all available DNA when less than that was on hand. The multiplex PCR employed 60 forward primers targeting TCR V beta segments and 13 reverse primers targeting J beta segments. Synthetic control templates were spiked into each sample at limiting dilution to estimate reads per starting template. Reads of 87 bp were generated by sequencing on the Illumina HiSeq System. As for how the authors treated the data: To remove PCR and sequencing errors, closely related sequences were merged with a nearest neighbor algorithm. TCR overlap was measured as the percentage of unique tumor TCR beta sequences that were also present in the peripheral blood of the same patient. What TCRdb holds here is the immuneACCESS table cut down to in-frame rearrangements. Part of the clones is not present; checked against another copy, under half of the missing clones reflect an unresolved V gene, and the others are unexplained. V, J and clone size reflect that table, while D and trimming were determined from the DNA. The sample table records roughly 98,000 clones; 80% to 90% of these occur just once. The top ten hold around a sixth of the sample.

Trimmed from V: 6 bases; trimmed from J: 3 bases; junction bases lacking a gene match: 0. Via the germline V gene, CDR1 is MNHEY and CDR2 SVGAGI. CDR3 length: 12 amino acids, cysteine to phenylalanine. Only CDR3 DNA remains: 36 bases, in frame from the first base. Patients were selected for having adequate residual fresh-frozen tumor tissue and more than two years of available survival data. Molecular status otherwise varied across the glioblastoma patients, but none of them carried an isocitrate dehydrogenase mutation. PBMC were collected before vaccination, two weeks after the third vaccination, and at tumor progression when it occurred. The Qiagen DNeasy Blood extraction Kit was used to extract genomic DNA.

This specimen was blood, taken before dendritic cell vaccination. The chain couples TRBV6-5 to TRBJ1-1, and TRBD1 aligns with 8 junction nucleotides. This clonotype was sampled from a human donor with glioblastoma. The DNA reads TGTGCCAGCAGGACAGGGGACACTGAAGCTTTCTTT. This is translated as CASRTGDTEAFF.